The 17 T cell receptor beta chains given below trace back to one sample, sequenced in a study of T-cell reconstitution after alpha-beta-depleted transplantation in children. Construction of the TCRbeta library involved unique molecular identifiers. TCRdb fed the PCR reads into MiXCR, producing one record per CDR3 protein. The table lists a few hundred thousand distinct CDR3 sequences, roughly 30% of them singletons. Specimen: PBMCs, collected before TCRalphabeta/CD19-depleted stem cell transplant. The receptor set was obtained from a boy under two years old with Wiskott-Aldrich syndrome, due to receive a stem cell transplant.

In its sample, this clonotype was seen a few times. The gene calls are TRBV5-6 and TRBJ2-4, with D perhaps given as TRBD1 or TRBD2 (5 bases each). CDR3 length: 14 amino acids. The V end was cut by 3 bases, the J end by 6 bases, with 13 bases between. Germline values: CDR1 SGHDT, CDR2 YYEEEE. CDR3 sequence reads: CASSSGDGTNIQYF. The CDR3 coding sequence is TGTGCCAGCAGCTCTGGGGACGGGACAAACATTCAGTACTTC. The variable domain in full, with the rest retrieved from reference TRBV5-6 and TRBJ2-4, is DAGVTQSPTHLIKTRGQQVTLRCSPKSGHDTVSWYQQALGQGPQFIFQYYEEEERQRGNFPDRFSGHQFPNYSSELNVNALLLGDSALYLCASSSGDGTNIQYFGAGTRLSVL.

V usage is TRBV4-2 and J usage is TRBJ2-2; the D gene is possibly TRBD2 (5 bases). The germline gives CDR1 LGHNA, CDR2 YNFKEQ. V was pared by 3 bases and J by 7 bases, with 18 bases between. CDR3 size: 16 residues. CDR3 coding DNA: TGTGCCAGCAGCCATAAGCCGGCTCTCGAGGGCGGGGAGCTGTTTTTT. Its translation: CASSHKPALEGGELFF.

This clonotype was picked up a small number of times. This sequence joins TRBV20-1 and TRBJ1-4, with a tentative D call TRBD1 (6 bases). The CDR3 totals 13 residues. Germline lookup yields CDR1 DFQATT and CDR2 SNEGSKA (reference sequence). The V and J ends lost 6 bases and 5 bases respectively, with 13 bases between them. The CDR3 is CSALERGNEKLFF. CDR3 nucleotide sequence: TGCAGTGCCCTAGAGAGGGGGAATGAAAAACTGTTTTTT.

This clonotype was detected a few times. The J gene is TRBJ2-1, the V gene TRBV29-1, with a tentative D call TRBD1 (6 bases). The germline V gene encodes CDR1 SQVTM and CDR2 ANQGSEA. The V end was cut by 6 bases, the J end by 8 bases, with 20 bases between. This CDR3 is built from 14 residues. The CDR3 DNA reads TGCAGCGTCGACAGACGACAGGTCCCCCATGAGCAGTTCTTC. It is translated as CSVDRRQVPHEQFF.

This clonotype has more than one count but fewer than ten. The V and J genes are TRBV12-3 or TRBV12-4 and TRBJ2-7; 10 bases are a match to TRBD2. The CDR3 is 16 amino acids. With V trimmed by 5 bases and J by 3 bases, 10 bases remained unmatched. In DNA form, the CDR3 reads TGTGCCAGCAGTCCTACGCCTGGGACTAGCGTCTACGAGCAGTACTTC. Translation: CASSPTPGTSVYEQYF.

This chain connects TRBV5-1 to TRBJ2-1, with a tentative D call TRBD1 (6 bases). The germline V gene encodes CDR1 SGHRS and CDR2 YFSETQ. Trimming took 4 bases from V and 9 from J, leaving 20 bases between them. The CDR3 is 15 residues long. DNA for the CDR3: TGCGCCAGCAGCACGAACCAACAGGGAAGGGGTGAGCAGTTCTTC. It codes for CASSTNQQGRGEQFF.

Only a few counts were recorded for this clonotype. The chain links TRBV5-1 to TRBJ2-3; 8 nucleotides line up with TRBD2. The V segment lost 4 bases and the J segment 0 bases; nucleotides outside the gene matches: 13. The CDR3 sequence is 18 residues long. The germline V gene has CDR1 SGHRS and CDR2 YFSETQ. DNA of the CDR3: TGCGCCAGCAGCCCTTCTCTAGCGGGCGTATCTAGCACAGATACGCAGTATTTT. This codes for CASSPSLAGVSSTDTQYF.

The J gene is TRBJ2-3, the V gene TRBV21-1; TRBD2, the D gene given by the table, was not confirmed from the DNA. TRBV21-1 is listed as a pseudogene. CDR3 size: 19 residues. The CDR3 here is CASSKGRASGRASTDTQYF. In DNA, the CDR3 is TGTGCCAGCAGCAAAGGTCGGGCTAGCGGGAGAGCTAGCACAGATACGCAGTATTTT.

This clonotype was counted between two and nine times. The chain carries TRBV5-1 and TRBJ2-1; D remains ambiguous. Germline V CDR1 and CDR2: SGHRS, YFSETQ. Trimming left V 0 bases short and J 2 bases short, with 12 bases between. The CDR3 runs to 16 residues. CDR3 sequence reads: CASSLVSSVTYNEQFF. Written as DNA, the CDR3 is TGCGCCAGCAGCTTGGTCTCCAGTGTAACCTACAATGAGCAGTTCTTC. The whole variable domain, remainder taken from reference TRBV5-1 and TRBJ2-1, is KAGVTQTPRYLIKTRGQQVTLSCSPISGHRSVSWYQQTPGQGLQFLFEYFSETQRNKGNFPGRFSGRQFSNSRSEMNVSTLELGDSALYLCASSLVSSVTYNEQFFGPGTRLTVL.

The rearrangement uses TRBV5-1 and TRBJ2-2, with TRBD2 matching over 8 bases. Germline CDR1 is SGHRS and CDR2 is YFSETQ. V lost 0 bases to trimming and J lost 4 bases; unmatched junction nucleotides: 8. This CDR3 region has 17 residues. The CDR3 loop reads CASSLEGGTSGTGELFF. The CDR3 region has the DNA TGCGCCAGCAGCTTGGAAGGGGGGACTAGTGGCACCGGGGAGCTGTTTTTT. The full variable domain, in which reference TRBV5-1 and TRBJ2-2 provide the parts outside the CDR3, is KAGVTQTPRYLIKTRGQQVTLSCSPISGHRSVSWYQQTPGQGLQFLFEYFSETQRNKGNFPGRFSGRQFSNSRSEMNVSTLELGDSALYLCASSLEGGTSGTGELFFGEGSRLTVL.

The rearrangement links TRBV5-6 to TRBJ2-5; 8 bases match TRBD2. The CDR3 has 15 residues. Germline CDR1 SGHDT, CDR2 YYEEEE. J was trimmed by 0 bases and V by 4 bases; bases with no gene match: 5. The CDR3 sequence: CASSLGGAYQETQYF. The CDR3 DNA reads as TGTGCCAGCAGCCTCGGGGGGGCCTACCAAGAGACCCAGTACTTC.

CDR3 nucleotides: TGCAGTGCTAGTCACCGGCTAGCGGCAGACCAAGAGACCCAGTACTTC. Amino acids: CSASHRLAADQETQYF. The chain links TRBV20-1 to TRBJ2-5, with 7 bases lining up with TRBD2. CDR3 length: 16 residues. Germline V gives CDR1 DFQATT, CDR2 SNEGSKA (reference sequence). Trimming removed 3 bases from V and 0 bases from J; junction bases left unmatched: 10.

The CDR3 loop reads CASSPRWGHQPQHF. DNA of the CDR3: TGTGCCAGCAGCCCCCGTTGGGGCCATCAGCCCCAGCATTTT. V is TRBV7-8 and J is TRBJ1-5; D is perhaps TRBD1 (5 bases). The CDR3 is 14 residues long. Germline CDR1 is SGHVS and CDR2 is FQNEAQ. Trimming shortened V by 5 bases and J by 5 bases, and 13 bases separated the two germline ends.

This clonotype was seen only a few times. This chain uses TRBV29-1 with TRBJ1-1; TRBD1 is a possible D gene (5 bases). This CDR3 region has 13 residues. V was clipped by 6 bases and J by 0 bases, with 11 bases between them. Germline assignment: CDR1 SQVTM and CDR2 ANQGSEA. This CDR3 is CSVAGVLNTEAFF. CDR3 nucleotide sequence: TGCAGCGTGGCGGGGGTCTTGAACACTGAAGCTTTCTTT.

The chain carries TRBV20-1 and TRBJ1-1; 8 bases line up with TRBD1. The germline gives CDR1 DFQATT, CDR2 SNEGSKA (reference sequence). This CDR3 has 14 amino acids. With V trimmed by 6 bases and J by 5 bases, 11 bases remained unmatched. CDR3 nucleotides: TGCAGTGCAACCCCCGGGACAGGCGGGACTGAAGCTTTCTTT. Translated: CSATPGTGGTEAFF.

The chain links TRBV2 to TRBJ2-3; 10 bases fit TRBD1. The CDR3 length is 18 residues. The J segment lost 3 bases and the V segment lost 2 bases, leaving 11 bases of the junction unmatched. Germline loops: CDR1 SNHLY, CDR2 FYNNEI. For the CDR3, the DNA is TGTGCCAGCAGTGAATTATTCTTCGGGGGACAGGGGACAGATACGCAGTATTTT. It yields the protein CASSELFFGGQGTDTQYF.

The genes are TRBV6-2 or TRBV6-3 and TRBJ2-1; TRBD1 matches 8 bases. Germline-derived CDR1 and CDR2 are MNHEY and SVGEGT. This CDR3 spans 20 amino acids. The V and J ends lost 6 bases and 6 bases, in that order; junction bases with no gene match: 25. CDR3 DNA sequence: TGTGCCAGCAGCACCCGCTTTCCAGACAGGGGAAGGGAATACGGCAATGAGCAGTTCTTC. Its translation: CASSTRFPDRGREYGNEQFF.